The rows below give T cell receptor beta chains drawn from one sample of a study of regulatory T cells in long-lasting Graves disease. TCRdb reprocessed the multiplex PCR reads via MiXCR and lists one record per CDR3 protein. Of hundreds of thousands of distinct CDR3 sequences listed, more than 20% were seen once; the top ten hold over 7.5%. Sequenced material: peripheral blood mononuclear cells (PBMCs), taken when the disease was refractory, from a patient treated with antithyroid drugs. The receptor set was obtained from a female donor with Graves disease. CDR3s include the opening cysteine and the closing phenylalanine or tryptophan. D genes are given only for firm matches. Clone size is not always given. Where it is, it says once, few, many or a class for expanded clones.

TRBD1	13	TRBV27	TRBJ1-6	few	CASSWTGNSPLHF	TGTGCCAGCAGTTGGACAGGGAATTCACCCCTCCACTTT
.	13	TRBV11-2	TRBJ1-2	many	CASSPGGGTGYTF	TGTGCCAGCAGCCCGGGGGGGGGAACTGGCTACACCTTC
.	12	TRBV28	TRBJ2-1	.	CASSLQRDEQFF	TGCGCCAGCAGTTTACAGAGGGATGAGCAGTTCTTC
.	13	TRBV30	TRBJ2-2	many	CAWSVQETGELFF	TGTGCCTGGAGTGTACAGGAAACCGGGGAGCTGTTTTTT
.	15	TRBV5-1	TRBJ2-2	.	CASSLSGAKTGELFF	TGCGCCAGCAGCTTGTCAGGAGCCAAGACCGGGGAGCTGTTTTTT
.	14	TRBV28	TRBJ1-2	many	CASSFRGQAYGYTF	TGTGCCAGCAGTTTTCGAGGGCAGGCCTATGGCTACACCTTC
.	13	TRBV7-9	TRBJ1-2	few	CASSIGQHYGYTF	TGTGCCAGCAGCATAGGACAGCACTATGGCTACACCTTC
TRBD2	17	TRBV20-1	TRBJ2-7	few	CSARDWASGSPPYEQYF	TGCAGTGCTAGAGATTGGGCTAGCGGGAGTCCACCCTACGAGCAGTACTTC
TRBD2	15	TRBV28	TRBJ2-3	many	CASSLGGSTTDTQYF	TGTGCCAGCAGTTTGGGCGGGAGTACCACAGATACGCAGTATTTT
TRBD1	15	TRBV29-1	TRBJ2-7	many	CSVTITGQDSYEQYF	TGCAGCGTTACTATAACGGGACAGGACTCCTACGAGCAGTACTTC
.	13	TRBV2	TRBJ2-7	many	CASSPDPSYEQYF	TGTGCCAGCAGTCCGGACCCCTCCTACGAGCAGTACTTC
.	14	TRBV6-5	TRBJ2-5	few	CASSYSDSQETQYF	TGTGCCAGCAGTTACTCGGACAGCCAAGAGACCCAGTACTTC
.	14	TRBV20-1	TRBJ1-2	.	CSAVTGAPNYGYTF	TGCAGTGCGGTCACCGGGGCCCCAAACTATGGCTACACCTTC
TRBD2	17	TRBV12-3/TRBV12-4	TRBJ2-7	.	CASSPTTSGRARNEQYF	TGTGCCAGCAGTCCAACGACTAGCGGGAGGGCCAGGAACGAGCAGTACTTC
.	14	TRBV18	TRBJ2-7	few	CASSPLTSSYEQYF	TGTGCCAGCTCACCCCTGACGAGCTCCTACGAGCAGTACTTC
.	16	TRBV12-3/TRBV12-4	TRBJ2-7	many	CASSLVEGGLPYEQYF	TGTGCCAGCAGTTTAGTTGAGGGGGGGCTCCCCTACGAGCAGTACTTC
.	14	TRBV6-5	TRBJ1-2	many	CASSSLGQNYGYTF	TGTGCCAGCAGTTCCTTAGGACAGAACTATGGCTACACCTTC
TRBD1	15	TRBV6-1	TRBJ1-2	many	CASSRRGDRVYGYTF	TGTGCCAGCAGTCGCCGGGGCGACAGGGTCTATGGCTACACCTTC
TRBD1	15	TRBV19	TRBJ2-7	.	CASSIVPRDSHEQYF	TGTGCCAGTAGTATAGTCCCCCGGGACAGCCACGAGCAGTACTTC
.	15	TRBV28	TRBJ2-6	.	CASSETGFGANVLTF	TGTGCCAGCAGCGAAACGGGGTTCGGGGCCAACGTCCTGACTTTC
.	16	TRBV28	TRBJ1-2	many	CASSPRLDIGRYGYTF	TGTGCCAGCAGTCCGAGGCTGGACATCGGTCGCTATGGCTACACCTTC
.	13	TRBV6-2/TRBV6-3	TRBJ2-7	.	CATLTVTPDEQYF	TGTGCCACTCTGACAGTAACCCCTGACGAGCAGTACTTC
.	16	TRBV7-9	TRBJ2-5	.	CASSLVEWTPQETQYF	TGTGCCAGCAGCTTAGTTGAGTGGACTCCTCAAGAGACCCAGTACTTC
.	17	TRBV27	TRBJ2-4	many	CASSFRTVPSAKNIQYF	TGTGCCAGCAGTTTTAGGACAGTTCCCTCCGCCAAAAACATTCAGTACTTC
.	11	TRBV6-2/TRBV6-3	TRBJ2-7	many	CASSYGVEQYF	TGTGCCAGCAGTTACGGCGTCGAGCAGTACTTC
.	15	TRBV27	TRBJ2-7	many	CASSMTSDSSYEQYF	TGTGCCAGCAGTATGACTAGTGACAGCTCCTACGAGCAGTACTTC
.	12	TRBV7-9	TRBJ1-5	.	CASSLEWQPQHF	TGTGCCAGCAGCTTAGAATGGCAGCCCCAGCATTTT
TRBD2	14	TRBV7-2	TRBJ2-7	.	CASSFGGGFYEQYF	TGTGCCAGCAGCTTCGGCGGGGGTTTTTACGAGCAGTACTTC
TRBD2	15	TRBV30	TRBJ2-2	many	CAWCRAGGNTGELFF	TGTGCCTGGTGTCGAGCGGGAGGGAACACCGGGGAGCTGTTTTTT
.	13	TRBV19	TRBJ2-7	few	CASSTGTPYEQYF	TGTGCCAGTAGTACAGGGACTCCCTACGAGCAGTACTTC
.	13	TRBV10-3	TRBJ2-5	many	CAISENRLGTQYF	TGTGCCATCAGTGAGAATAGGTTAGGGACCCAGTACTTC
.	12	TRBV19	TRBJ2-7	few	CASRGDGSEQYF	TGTGCCAGCAGGGGGGACGGGAGCGAGCAGTACTTC
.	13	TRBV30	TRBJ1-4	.	CAWTWDGYEKLFF	TGTGCCTGGACGTGGGACGGATACGAAAAACTGTTTTTT
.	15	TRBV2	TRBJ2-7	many	CASSERSRTTGEQYF	TGTGCCAGCAGTGAACGATCTAGGACCACTGGCGAGCAGTACTTC
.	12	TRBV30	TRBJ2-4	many	CAWSSGKNIQYF	TGTGCCTGGAGTTCTGGTAAAAACATTCAGTACTTC
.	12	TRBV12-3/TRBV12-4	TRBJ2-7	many	CASRGLNNEQYF	TGTGCCAGCAGAGGACTAAACAACGAGCAGTACTTC
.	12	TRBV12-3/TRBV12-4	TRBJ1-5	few	CASSLNDQPQHF	TGTGCCAGCAGTTTAAACGATCAGCCCCAGCATTTT
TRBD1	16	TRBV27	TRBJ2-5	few	CASSTPGQGVQETQYF	TGTGCCAGCAGTACCCCGGGACAGGGGGTCCAAGAGACCCAGTACTTC
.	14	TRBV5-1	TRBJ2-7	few	CASSLLPGSYEQYF	TGCGCCAGCAGCTTGCTGCCAGGGTCCTACGAGCAGTACTTC
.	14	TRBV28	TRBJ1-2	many	CASTSLGEPYGYTF	TGTGCCAGCACCTCTTTGGGGGAACCATATGGCTACACCTTC
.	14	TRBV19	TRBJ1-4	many	CATSRPSGGEKLFF	TGTGCCACCTCTCGGCCGTCCGGAGGAGAAAAACTGTTTTTT
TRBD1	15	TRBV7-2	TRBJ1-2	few	CASRLSTGGDYGYTF	TGTGCCAGCAGACTTAGTACAGGGGGTGACTATGGCTACACCTTC
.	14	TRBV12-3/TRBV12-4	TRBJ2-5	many	CASSLVRAQETQYF	TGTGCCAGCAGTTTAGTCAGGGCCCAAGAGACCCAGTACTTC
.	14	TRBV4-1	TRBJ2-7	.	CASSTSTDNYEQYF	TGCGCCAGCAGCACCTCGACAGATAACTACGAGCAGTACTTC
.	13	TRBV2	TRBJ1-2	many	CATQTDIIYGYTF	TGTGCCACCCAAACAGACATCATTTATGGCTACACCTTC
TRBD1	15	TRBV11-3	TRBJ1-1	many	CASSLGQGAFAEAFF	TGTGCCAGCAGCTTGGGACAGGGGGCCTTCGCTGAAGCTTTCTTT
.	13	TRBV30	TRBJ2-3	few	CAWTRTITDTQYF	TGTGCCTGGACGAGGACCATCACAGATACGCAGTATTTT
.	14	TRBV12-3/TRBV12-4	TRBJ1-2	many	CASSLDPRAYGYTF	TGTGCCAGCAGTTTAGACCCCAGGGCCTATGGCTACACCTTC
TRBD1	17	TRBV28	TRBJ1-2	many	CASSLLSTPGQGDGYTF	TGTGCCAGCAGTTTATTATCAACTCCGGGACAGGGGGATGGCTACACCTTC
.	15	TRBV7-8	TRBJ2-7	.	CASSRRGLGPNEQYF	TGTGCCAGCAGTCGCAGGGGCCTCGGTCCGAACGAGCAGTACTTC
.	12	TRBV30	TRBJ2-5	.	CAWGGLSRTQYF	TGTGCCTGGGGGGGACTGTCAAGAACCCAGTACTTC
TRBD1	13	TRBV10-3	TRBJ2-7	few	CAISVGTGYEQYF	TGTGCCATCAGTGTTGGGACAGGCTACGAGCAGTACTTC